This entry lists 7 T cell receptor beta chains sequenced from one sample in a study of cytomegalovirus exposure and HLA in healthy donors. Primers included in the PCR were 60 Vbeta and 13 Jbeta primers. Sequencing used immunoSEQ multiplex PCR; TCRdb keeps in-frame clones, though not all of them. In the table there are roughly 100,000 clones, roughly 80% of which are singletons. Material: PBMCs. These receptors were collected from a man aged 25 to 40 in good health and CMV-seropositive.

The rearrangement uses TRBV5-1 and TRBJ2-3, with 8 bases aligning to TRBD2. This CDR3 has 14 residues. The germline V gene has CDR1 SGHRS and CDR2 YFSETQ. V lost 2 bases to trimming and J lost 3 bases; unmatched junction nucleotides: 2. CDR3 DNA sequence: TGCGCCAGCAGCTTCGTAGCGGGGACAGATACGCAGTATTTT. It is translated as CASSFVAGTDTQYF. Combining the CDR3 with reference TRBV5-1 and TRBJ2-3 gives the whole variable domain KAGVTQTPRYLIKTRGQQVTLSCSPISGHRSVSWYQQTPGQGLQFLFEYFSETQRNKGNFPGRFSGRQFSNSRSEMNVSTLELGDSALYLCASSFVAGTDTQYFGPGTRLTVL.

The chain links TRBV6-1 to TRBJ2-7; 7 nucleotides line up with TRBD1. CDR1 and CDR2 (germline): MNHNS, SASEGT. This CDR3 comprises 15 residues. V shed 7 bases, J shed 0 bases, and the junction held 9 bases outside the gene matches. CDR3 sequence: CASNPTGDISYEQYF. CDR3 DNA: TGTGCCAGCAATCCTACAGGGGATATCTCCTACGAGCAGTACTTC.

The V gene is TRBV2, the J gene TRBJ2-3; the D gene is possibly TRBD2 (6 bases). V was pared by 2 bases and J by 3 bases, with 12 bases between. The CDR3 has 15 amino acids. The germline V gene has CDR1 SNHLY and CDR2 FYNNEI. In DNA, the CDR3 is TGTGCCAGCAGTGAAACTAGCTCAGGAACAGATACGCAGTATTTT. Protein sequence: CASSETSSGTDTQYF.

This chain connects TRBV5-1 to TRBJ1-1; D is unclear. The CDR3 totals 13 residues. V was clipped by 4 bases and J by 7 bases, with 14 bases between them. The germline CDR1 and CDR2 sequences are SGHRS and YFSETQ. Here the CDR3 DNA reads TGCGCCAGCAGCATTTTCACAGACGGTGAAGCTTTCTTT. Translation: CASSIFTDGEAFF.

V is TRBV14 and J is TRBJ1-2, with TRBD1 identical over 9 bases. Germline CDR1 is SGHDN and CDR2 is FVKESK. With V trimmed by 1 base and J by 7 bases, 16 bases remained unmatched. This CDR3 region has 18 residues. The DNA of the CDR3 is TGTGCCAGCAGCCAAGGAGCCACCGGGACAGGGTGGCCCGGTGGCTACACCTTC. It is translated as CASSQGATGTGWPGGYTF.

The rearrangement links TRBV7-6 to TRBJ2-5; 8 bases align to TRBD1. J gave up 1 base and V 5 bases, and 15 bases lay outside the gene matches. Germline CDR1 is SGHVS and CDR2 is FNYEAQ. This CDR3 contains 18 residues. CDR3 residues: CASSPRGPQGAVQETQYF. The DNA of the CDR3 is TGTGCCAGCAGCCCCAGAGGCCCCCAGGGGGCGGTCCAAGAGACCCAGTACTTC.

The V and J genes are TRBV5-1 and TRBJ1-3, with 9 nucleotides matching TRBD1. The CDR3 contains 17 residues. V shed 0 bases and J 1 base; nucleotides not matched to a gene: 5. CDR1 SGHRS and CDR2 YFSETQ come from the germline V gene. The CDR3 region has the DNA TGCGCCAGCAGCTTGGGGACAGGGGAGACGTCTGGAAACACCATATATTTT. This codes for CASSLGTGETSGNTIYF.